The 2 T cell receptor beta chains reported below all come from one sample, sequenced in a study of shared clonotypes between healthy human individuals. Profiled with immunoSEQ multiplex PCR; TCRdb holds only in-frame clones, not every one. This sample has roughly 2.5 million clones, with roughly 92% found just once. The specimen was naive CD4+ T cells sorted from blood. Subset meaning: CD45RA+ positively selected. Receptors were obtained from a man aged 18 to 30 in good health.

The chain combines TRBV9 with TRBJ2-1, with D maybe TRBD2 (5 bases). Germline lookup yields CDR1 SGDLS and CDR2 YYNGEE. The germline V and J ends were trimmed by 3 bases and 4 bases, with 20 bases remaining between them. This CDR3 region has 17 residues. This chain's CDR3 is CASSGSLLPRAYNEQFF. The CDR3 bases are TGTGCCAGCAGCGGATCGTTACTACCGAGGGCTTACAATGAGCAGTTCTTC.

This chain uses TRBV4-1 with TRBJ2-3; D call uncertain. Germline assignment: CDR1 MGHRA and CDR2 YSYEKL. The CDR3 runs to 14 residues. The germline V and J ends were trimmed by 4 bases and 6 bases, with 14 bases remaining between them. CDR3 amino acids: CASSLFSALDTQYF. In DNA, the CDR3 is TGCGCCAGCAGCCTCTTCTCTGCGCTCGATACGCAGTATTTT.